What follows are 9 T cell receptor beta chains derived from one specimen sequenced in a study of monozygotic twins with inflammatory bowel disease (dated by TCRdb to between 2017 and 2020). The protocol used for the library was 5' RACE. Sequencing was performed on an Illumina HiSeq 2500. The reads were reprocessed in TCRdb, with one entry per CDR3 protein sequence and no accompanying DNA. The sample's table lists a count of a few hundred thousand distinct CDR3 sequences. In total, the top ten clones hold 1.5% to 2% of the sample. Material for sequencing was blood. Receptors originate from a human donor with ulcerative colitis or Crohn's disease, or a healthy co-twin of an affected twin (not recorded which).

The chain uses TRBV20-1 and TRBJ2-7. The CDR3 sequence is 15 residues long. The germline gives CDR1 DFQATT, CDR2 SNEGSKA (reference sequence). CDR3 residues: CSAPYTSAGRYEQYF.

V gene TRBV5-5 combines with J gene TRBJ1-6; no DNA is available, so the TRBD1 call from TCRdb remains unchecked. CDR1 is SGHKS, CDR2 YYEKEE, per germline (reference sequence). This CDR3 spans 15 amino acids. The CDR3 is CASSFAGQSAAPLHF.

The chain combines TRBV4-1 with TRBJ2-7; TCRdb's assignment of TRBD1 cannot be checked, as there is no DNA. This CDR3 contains 15 residues. The germline gives CDR1 MGHRA, CDR2 YSYEKL. The CDR3 sequence: CASSQSDRGGYEQYF.

The chain is built from TRBV5-5 and TRBJ2-5. Germline assignment: CDR1 SGHKS and CDR2 YYEKEE (reference sequence). The CDR3 is made up of 13 amino acids. This CDR3 reads CASRGSGQETQYF.

The chain joins TRBV7-9 to TRBJ2-3; TCRdb returns TRBD1, unconfirmable since there is no DNA. Germline CDR1 and CDR2: SEHNR and FQNEAQ (reference sequence). This CDR3 contains 15 residues. CDR3 in amino acids: CASSPRTGLTDTQYF.

The chain is built from TRBV7-2 and TRBJ2-5; TCRdb names TRBD2, which stays unverified in the absence of DNA. CDR1 SGHTA and CDR2 FQGNSA come from the germline V gene. This CDR3 spans 16 amino acids. This CDR3 is CASSLGASGGGGTQYF.

J is TRBJ2-3 and V is TRBV9; there is no DNA to check the TCRdb D call of TRBD2. This CDR3 region has 16 residues. The germline V gene has CDR1 SGDLS and CDR2 YYNGEE. The CDR3 is CASSVGGGLSTDTQYF.

The CDR3 sequence: CASSVGLGRDNEQFF. The chain is built from TRBV9 and TRBJ2-1; TCRdb selects TRBD1, and the lack of DNA leaves this call unchecked. Germline V gene sequence: CDR1 SGDLS, CDR2 YYNGEE. This CDR3 comprises 15 residues.

The chain has TRBV7-7 and TRBJ2-2; TCRdb gives TRBD2 as the D gene, but with no DNA this cannot be confirmed. Per the germline V gene, CDR1 is SSHAT and CDR2 is FNYEAQ (reference sequence). CDR3 size: 15 residues. CDR3 in amino acids: CASSPGTSSTGELFF. Full variable domain (outside the CDR3, taken from reference TRBV7-7 and TRBJ2-2): GAGVSQSPRYKVTKRGQDVTLRCDPISSHATLYWYQQALGQGPEFLTYFNYEAQPDKSGLPSDRFSAERPEGSISTLTIQRTEQRDSAMYRCASSPGTSSTGELFFGEGSRLTVL.